This is a list of T cell receptor beta chains from one sample in a study of CD8 T cells in ankylosing spondylitis. MiXCR was run by TCRdb on the 5' RACE reads, yielding one entry per CDR3 protein. The repertoire has about 230,000 distinct CDR3 sequences, roughly 8% of them found once; the top ten carry around 5.1%. Input material: blood, either unsorted or a sorted T cell fraction (not recorded which). The receptors were sampled from a female donor with ankylosing spondylitis or in good health (not recorded which). CDR3s include the opening cysteine and the closing phenylalanine or tryptophan. The D gene is left open where the match is weak. A row's size may be missing; if present it is once, few, many or a size class.

clone_size	d_call	v_call	j_call	cdr3_nt	cdr3_aa
many	TRBD2	TRBV7-9	TRBJ2-1	TGTGCCAGCAGCGGAGGGGTGCGGGAGGCCCTCTTCACCTACAATGAGCAGTTCTTC	CASSGGVREALFTYNEQFF
many	.	TRBV9	TRBJ2-2	TGTGCCAGCAGCTATACCCGCGGGGAGCTGTTTTTT	CASSYTRGELFF
.	TRBD2	TRBV4-3	TRBJ2-1	TGCGCCAGCAGCCGGCACCTAGCGGACTCCTACAATGAGCAGTTCTTC	CASSRHLADSYNEQFF
many	.	TRBV4-3	TRBJ2-1	TGCGCCAGCAGCCGCCAGGCGGGAACAGCCTACAATGAGCAGTTCTTC	CASSRQAGTAYNEQFF
many	TRBD2	TRBV4-1	TRBJ2-1	TGCGCCAGCAGCCCCTCAAGCGGGAGTACCTACAATGAGCAGTTCTTC	CASSPSSGSTYNEQFF
many	.	TRBV28	TRBJ2-3	TGTGCCAGCAGTTTAGTGATAACAGATACGCAGTATTTT	CASSLVITDTQYF
many	TRBD1	TRBV5-1	TRBJ2-3	TGCGCCAGCAGTTTTGGGACAGACACAGATACGCAGTATTTT	CASSFGTDTDTQYF
.	.	TRBV7-9	TRBJ2-5	TGTGCCAGCAGCTTATATGGGGAGACCCAGTACTTC	CASSLYGETQYF
few	.	TRBV21-1	TRBJ2-5	TGTGCCAGCAGCAACAGAAGGACAGGCCAGGGGGAGACCCAGTACTTC	CASSNRRTGQGETQYF
many	.	TRBV20-1	TRBJ2-1	TGCAGTGCTCCACGGTATGGGAGTGGTGACAATGAGCAGTTCTTC	CSAPRYGSGDNEQFF
many	TRBD2	TRBV5-4	TRBJ2-5	TGTGCCAGCAGCCCCCGGACTAGCGGGGTTGAGTACTTC	CASSPRTSGVEYF
few	TRBD1	TRBV7-6	TRBJ2-7	TGTGCCAGCAGCCTCGTGGGACAGGATGCCTACGAGCAGTACTTC	CASSLVGQDAYEQYF
many	.	TRBV21-1	TRBJ1-2	TGTGCCAGCAGCAAAAGGGGAGTTCCCTATGGCTACACCTTC	CASSKRGVPYGYTF
.	.	TRBV7-2	TRBJ2-5	TGTGCCAGCAGCTTAGACCCGGGCGGGGAGACCCAGTACTTC	CASSLDPGGETQYF
many	TRBD2	TRBV7-9	TRBJ2-5	TGTGCCAGCAGCCCGGGACTAGCGGAAACCCAAGAGACCCAGTACTTC	CASSPGLAETQETQYF
.	.	TRBV19	TRBJ2-3	TGTACCAGTAGTTCCTCACGGACTTCGGATACGCAGTATTTT	CTSSSSRTSDTQYF
.	TRBD1	TRBV12-3/TRBV12-4	TRBJ1-5	TGTGCCAGCAGTGGACAGGGGGTCCGCAATCAGCCCCAGCATTTT	CASSGQGVRNQPQHF
many	.	TRBV6-2/TRBV6-3	TRBJ2-3	TGTGCCAGCAGTTATGGAGCTAACACAGATACGCAGTATTTT	CASSYGANTDTQYF
many	TRBD2	TRBV9	TRBJ2-1	TGTGCCAGCAGCGTGACTAGCGGGAGGAATGAGCAGTTCTTC	CASSVTSGRNEQFF
many	TRBD2	TRBV6-2/TRBV6-3	TRBJ2-3	TGTGCCAGCAGTTACTCCCTTGGCGGGAGCCCAGATACGCAGTATTTT	CASSYSLGGSPDTQYF
many	.	TRBV6-1	TRBJ1-5	TGTGCCAGCCGGACCCTCAGTTCTAGCAATCAGCCCCAGCATTTT	CASRTLSSSNQPQHF
many	.	TRBV5-1	TRBJ2-5	TGCGCCAGCAGCTTGGAGGTTCAAGGGGAGACCCAGTACTTC	CASSLEVQGETQYF
many	.	TRBV7-7	TRBJ2-1	TGTGCCAGCAGCTTAGGTAGTGGAAGTGAGCAGTTCTTC	CASSLGSGSEQFF
many	TRBD1	TRBV29-1	TRBJ1-1	TGCAGCGGCGCTCCGCCGGGACAGGGTCAAGCTTTCTTT	CSGAPPGQGQAFF
many	.	TRBV29-1	TRBJ1-1	TGCAGCTCCCGTGGGGCGGGGAACACTGAAGCTTTCTTT	CSSRGAGNTEAFF
many	TRBD2	TRBV6-2/TRBV6-3	TRBJ2-1	TGTGCCAGCAGTTCCCTCCTAGCGGGAGGGCTCTACAATGAGCAGTTCTTC	CASSSLLAGGLYNEQFF
many	TRBD1	TRBV12-3/TRBV12-4	TRBJ1-5	TGTGCCAGCAGTTCACCCGGGACAGGGATCCAGCCCCAGCATTTT	CASSSPGTGIQPQHF
many	.	TRBV4-3	TRBJ2-7	TGCGCCAGCAGCCAAGTAAGCGCCGCGGGTTACGAGCAGTACTTC	CASSQVSAAGYEQYF
few	.	TRBV7-9	TRBJ2-1	TGTGCCAGCAGCAACTCCGGACGGAAGTCCTACAATGAGCAGTTCTTC	CASSNSGRKSYNEQFF
few	TRBD1	TRBV12-3/TRBV12-4	TRBJ1-1	TGTGCCAGCAGTCCCCGGACAGGGGCGGGTGGCACTGAAGCTTTCTTT	CASSPRTGAGGTEAFF
.	TRBD2	TRBV4-3	TRBJ2-3	TGCGCCGGCAGCCAAGATGGTCCCCCCAGCGGGAGGGCCTTAGGAGATACGCAGTATTTT	CAGSQDGPPSGRALGDTQYF
many	TRBD2	TRBV3-1	TRBJ2-3	TGTGCCAGCAGCTTCAGTATCTCTGCGGGAGTATGGAGTACGCAGTATTTT	CASSFSISAGVWSTQYF
.	.	TRBV20-1	TRBJ2-7	TGCAGTGCTAGGAGCGGCCTAGTCGGCTACGAGCAGTACTTC	CSARSGLVGYEQYF
few	.	TRBV7-3	TRBJ2-1	TGTGCCAGCAGCTTAAAGTCAGGGGACTACAATGAGCAGTTCTTC	CASSLKSGDYNEQFF
.	.	TRBV21-1	TRBJ2-5	TGTGCCAGCAGCAAAGCGCTGGGAGAAGAGACCCAGTACTTC	CASSKALGEETQYF
many	TRBD2	TRBV20-1	TRBJ2-1	TGCAGTGCTACTACTAGCGGGAGATCCAATGAGCAGTTCTTC	CSATTSGRSNEQFF
few	.	TRBV7-2	TRBJ1-2	TGTGCCAGCAGCTTAAAGGGCCCCACAGGCTACACCTTC	CASSLKGPTGYTF
many	.	TRBV29-1	TRBJ1-1	TGCAGCGTTGCAGAGGGGACTGAAGCTTTCTTT	CSVAEGTEAFF
many	.	TRBV20-1	TRBJ1-1	TGCAGTGCTATCCGGGAATTGAACACTGAAGCTTTCTTT	CSAIRELNTEAFF
.	.	TRBV6-2/TRBV6-3	TRBJ2-7	TGTGCCAGCAGTCTCCGGACGGACAGCTACGAGCAGTACTTC	CASSLRTDSYEQYF
many	.	TRBV29-1	TRBJ1-3	TGCAGCGTTGAAACTGGAAACACCATATATTTT	CSVETGNTIYF
many	.	TRBV10-2	TRBJ2-3	TGCGCCAGCAGTGACGGGTCCCTCCCAGATACGCAGTATTTT	CASSDGSLPDTQYF
many	TRBD1	TRBV6-5	TRBJ2-7	TGTGCCAGCAGTTATAATACACAGGGGGACGAGCAGTACTTC	CASSYNTQGDEQYF
many	.	TRBV27	TRBJ2-1	TGTGCCAGCAGTCTTAAGGGGGGACTTAGGTTCTTC	CASSLKGGLRFF
many	.	TRBV29-1	TRBJ2-5	TGCAGCGTGTGCAGGGTAATCGGAGAGACCCAGTACTTC	CSVCRVIGETQYF
many	TRBD2	TRBV29-1	TRBJ2-7	TGCAGCGTTGCGAGGGGAGCGGGGGCCTACGAGCAGTACTTC	CSVARGAGAYEQYF